This T cell receptor beta chain was recorded in a study of immune characterization of retroperitoneal liposarcoma. TCRdb passed the PCR reads through MiXCR, listing each CDR3 protein once. Of 3,000 to 4,000 distinct CDR3 sequences in the sample, 27% were seen once. This clonotype counts as medium-sized. This CDR3 contains 15 residues. Germline-derived CDR1 and CDR2 are MNHNS and SASEGT. Trimming pared 1 base from V and 10 bases from J, leaving 17 bases between. This TCR came from a female donor with retroperitoneal liposarcoma. Sequencing input: tumor tissue. The chain is built from TRBV6-1 and TRBJ2-1; the D call may be TRBD1 or TRBD2 (5 bases each). The CDR3: CASSEGDPSSYEQFF. CDR3 nucleotide sequence: TGTGCCAGCAGTGAAGGGGACCCAAGCTCCTACGAGCAGTTCTTC.